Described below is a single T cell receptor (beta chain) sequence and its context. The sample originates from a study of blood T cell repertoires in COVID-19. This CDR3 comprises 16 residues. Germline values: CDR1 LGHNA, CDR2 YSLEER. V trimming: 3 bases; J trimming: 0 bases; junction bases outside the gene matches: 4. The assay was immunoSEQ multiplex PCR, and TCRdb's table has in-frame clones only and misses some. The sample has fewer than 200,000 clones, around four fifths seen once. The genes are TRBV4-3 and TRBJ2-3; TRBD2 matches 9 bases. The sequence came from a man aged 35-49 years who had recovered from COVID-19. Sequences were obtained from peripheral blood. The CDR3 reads CASSQGTSRSTDTQYF. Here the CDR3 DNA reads TGCGCCAGCAGCCAGGGGACTAGCAGAAGCACAGATACGCAGTATTTT.